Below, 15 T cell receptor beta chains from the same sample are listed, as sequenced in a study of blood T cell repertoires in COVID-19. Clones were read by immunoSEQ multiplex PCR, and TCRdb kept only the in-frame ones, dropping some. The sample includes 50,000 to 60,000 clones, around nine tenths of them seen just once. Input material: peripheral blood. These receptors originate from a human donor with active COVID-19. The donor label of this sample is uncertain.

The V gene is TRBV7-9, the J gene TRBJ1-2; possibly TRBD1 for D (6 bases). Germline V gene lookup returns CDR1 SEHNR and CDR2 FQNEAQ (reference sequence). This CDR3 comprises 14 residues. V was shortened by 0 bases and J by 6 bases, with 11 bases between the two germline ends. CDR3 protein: CASSLAGGLHGYTF. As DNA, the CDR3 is TGTGCCAGCAGCTTAGCGGGGGGGCTGCATGGCTACACCTTC. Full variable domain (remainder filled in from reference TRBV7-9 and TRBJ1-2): DTGVSQNPRHKITKRGQNVTFRCDPISEHNRLYWYRQTLGQGPEFLTYFQNEAQLEKSRLLSDRFSAERPKGSFSTLEIQRTEQGDSAMYLCASSLAGGLHGYTFGSGTRLTVV.

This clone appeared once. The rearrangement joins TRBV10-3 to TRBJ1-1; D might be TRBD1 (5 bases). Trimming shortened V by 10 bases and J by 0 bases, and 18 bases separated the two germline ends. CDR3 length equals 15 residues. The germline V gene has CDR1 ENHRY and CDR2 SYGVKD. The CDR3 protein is CATREPTGVNTEAFF. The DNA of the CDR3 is TGTGCCACCAGGGAACCTACAGGCGTGAACACTGAAGCTTTCTTT.

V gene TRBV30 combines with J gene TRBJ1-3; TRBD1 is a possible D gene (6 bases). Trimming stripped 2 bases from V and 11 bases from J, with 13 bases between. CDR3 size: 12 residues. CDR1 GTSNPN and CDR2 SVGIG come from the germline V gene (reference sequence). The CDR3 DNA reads TGTGCCTGGAGTTCAGGGGCGAGGGCCATATATTTT. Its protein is CAWSSGARAIYF.

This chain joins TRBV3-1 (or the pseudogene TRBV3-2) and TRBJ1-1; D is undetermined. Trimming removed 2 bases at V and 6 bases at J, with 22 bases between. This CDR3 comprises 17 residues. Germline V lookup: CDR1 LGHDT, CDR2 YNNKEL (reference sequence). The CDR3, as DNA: TGTGCCAGCAGCCAACGGGGAGGAGGAACTTCGGGCGCTGAAGCTTTCTTT. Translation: CASSQRGGGTSGAEAFF.

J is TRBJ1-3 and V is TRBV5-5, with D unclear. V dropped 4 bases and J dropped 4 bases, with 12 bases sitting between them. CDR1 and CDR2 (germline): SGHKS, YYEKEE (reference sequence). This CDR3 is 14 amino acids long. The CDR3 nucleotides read TGTGCCAGCAGCGGGAGGTCTCGGGGAAACACCATATATTTT. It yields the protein CASSGRSRGNTIYF.

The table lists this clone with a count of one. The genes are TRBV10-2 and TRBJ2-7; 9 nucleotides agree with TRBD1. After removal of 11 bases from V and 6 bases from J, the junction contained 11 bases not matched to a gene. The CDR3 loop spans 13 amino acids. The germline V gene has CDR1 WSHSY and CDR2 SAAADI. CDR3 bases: TGCGCCGCCGGAGGACAGGGGATTCTCGAGCAGTACTTC. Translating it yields CAAGGQGILEQYF.

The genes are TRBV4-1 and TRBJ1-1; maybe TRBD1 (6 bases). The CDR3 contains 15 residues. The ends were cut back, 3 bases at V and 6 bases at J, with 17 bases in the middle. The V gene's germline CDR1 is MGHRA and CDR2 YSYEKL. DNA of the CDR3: TGCGCCAGCAGCCACCGGGGGGCCCTCGATTCTGAAGCTTTCTTT. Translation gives CASSHRGALDSEAFF.

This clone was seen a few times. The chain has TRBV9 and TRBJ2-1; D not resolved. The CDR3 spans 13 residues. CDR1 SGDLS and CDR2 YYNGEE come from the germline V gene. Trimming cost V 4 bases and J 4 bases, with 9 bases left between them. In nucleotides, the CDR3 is TGTGCCAGCAGCCCAGACATTTACAATGAGCAGTTCTTC. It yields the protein CASSPDIYNEQFF.

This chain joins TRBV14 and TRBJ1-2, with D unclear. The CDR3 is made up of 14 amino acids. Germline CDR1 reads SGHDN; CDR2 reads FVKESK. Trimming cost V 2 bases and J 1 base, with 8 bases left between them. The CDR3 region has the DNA TGTGCCAGCAGCCAATTTAACTATAACTATGGCTACACCTTC. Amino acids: CASSQFNYNYGYTF.

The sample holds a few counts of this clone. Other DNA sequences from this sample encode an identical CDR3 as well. CDR3 sequence: CASSLENRRQGSLGAFF. The CDR3 DNA is TGTGCCAGCAGCTTAGAGAATCGGCGCCAGGGCTCGCTGGGGGCTTTCTTT. This chain uses TRBV7-8 with TRBJ1-1, with a tentative D call TRBD1 (5 bases). Per the germline V gene, CDR1 is SGHVS and CDR2 is FQNEAQ. The CDR3 is made up of 17 amino acids. Trimming took 1 base from V and 11 from J, leaving 26 bases between them.

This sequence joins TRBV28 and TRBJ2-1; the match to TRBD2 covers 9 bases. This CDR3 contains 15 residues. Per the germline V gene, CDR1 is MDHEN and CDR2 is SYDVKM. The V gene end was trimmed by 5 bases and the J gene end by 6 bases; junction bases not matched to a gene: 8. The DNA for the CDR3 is TGTGCCAGCAGTGCCTTGGCGGGGGGGGGCAATGAGCAGTTCTTC. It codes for CASSALAGGGNEQFF.

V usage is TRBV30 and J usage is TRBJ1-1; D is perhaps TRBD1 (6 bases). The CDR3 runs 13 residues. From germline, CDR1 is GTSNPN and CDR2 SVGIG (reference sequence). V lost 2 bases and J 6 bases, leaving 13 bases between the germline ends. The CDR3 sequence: CAWSQWGGSEAFF. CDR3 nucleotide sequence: TGTGCCTGGAGTCAATGGGGGGGCTCTGAAGCTTTCTTT.

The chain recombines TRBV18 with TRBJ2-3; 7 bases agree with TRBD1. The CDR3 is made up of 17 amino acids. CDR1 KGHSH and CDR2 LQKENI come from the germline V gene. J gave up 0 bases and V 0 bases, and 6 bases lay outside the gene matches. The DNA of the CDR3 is TGTGCCAGCTCACCACCTGGGGGACAGCCTAGCACAGATACGCAGTATTTT. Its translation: CASSPPGGQPSTDTQYF.

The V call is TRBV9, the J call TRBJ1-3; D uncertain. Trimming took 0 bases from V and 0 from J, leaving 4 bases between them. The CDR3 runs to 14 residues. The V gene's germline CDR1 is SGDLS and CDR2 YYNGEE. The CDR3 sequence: CASSVDSSGNTIYF. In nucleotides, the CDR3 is TGTGCCAGCAGCGTAGACAGCTCTGGAAACACCATATATTTT.

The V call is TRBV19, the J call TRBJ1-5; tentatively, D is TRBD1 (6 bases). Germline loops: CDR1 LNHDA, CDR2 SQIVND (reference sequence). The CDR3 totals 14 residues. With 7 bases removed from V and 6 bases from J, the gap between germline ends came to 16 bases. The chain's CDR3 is CASKIPGAGQPQHF. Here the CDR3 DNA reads TGTGCCAGTAAAATCCCAGGGGCCGGTCAGCCCCAGCATTTT.